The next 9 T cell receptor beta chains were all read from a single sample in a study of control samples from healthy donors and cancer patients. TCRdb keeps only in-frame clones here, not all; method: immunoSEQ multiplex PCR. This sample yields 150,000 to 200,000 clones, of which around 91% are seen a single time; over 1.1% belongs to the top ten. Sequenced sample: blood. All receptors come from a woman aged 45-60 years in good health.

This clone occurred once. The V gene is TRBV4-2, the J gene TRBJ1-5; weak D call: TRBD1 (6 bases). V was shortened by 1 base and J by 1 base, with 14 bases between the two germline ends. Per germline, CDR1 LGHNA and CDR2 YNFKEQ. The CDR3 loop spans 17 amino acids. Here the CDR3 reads CASSQGTAYMSNQPQHF. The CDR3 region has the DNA TGTGCCAGCAGCCAAGGGACAGCGTATATGAGCAATCAGCCCCAGCATTTT.

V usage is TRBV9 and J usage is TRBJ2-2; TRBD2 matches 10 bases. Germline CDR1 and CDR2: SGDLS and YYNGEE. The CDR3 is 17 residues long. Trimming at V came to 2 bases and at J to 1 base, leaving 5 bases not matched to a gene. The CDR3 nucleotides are TGTGCCAGCAGCGTCCCTGTAGCGGGGGGGAACACCGGGGAGCTGTTTTTT. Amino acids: CASSVPVAGGNTGELFF.

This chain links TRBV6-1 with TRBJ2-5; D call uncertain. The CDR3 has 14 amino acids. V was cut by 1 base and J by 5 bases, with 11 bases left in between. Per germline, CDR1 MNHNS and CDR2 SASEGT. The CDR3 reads CASSEGGRRETQYF. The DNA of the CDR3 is TGTGCCAGCAGTGAAGGGGGTAGAAGGGAGACCCAGTACTTC.

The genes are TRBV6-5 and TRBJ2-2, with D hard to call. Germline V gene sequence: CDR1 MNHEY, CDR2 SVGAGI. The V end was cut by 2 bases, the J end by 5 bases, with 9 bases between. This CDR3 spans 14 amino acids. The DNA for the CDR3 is TGTGCCAGCAGTTACAGGGTTGGAACCGGGGAGCTGTTTTTT. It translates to CASSYRVGTGELFF.

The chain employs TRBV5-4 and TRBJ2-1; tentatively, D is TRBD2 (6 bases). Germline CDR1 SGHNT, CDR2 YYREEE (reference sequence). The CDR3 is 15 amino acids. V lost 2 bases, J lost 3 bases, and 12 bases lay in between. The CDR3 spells CASSFAGTGYNEQFF. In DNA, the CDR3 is TGTGCCAGCAGCTTCGCCGGGACTGGCTACAATGAGCAGTTCTTC.

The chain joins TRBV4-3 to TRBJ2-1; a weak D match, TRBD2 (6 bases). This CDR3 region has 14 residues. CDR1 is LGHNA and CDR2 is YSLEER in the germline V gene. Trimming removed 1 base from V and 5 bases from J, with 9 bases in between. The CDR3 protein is CASSQGGAHNEQFF. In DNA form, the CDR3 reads TGCGCCAGCAGCCAAGGCGGGGCTCACAATGAGCAGTTCTTC.

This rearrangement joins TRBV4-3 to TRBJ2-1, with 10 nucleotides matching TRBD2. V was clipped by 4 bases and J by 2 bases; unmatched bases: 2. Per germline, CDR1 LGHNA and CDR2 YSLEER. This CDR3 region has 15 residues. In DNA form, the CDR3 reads TGCGCCAGCAGCCTTGGACTAGCGGCCTACAATGAGCAGTTCTTC. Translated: CASSLGLAAYNEQFF.

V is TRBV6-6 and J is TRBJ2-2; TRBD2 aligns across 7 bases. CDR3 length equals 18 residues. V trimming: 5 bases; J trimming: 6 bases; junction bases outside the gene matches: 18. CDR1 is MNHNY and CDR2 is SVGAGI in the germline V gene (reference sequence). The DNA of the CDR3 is TGTGCCAGCAGTCTCAACCGATTACGACTAGCTCTAGCCGGGGAGCTGTTTTTT. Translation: CASSLNRLRLALAGELFF.

CDR3 sequence: CASSPGRTGNTEAFF. CDR3 sequence (DNA): TGTGCCAGCAGCCCGGGACGAACAGGGAACACTGAAGCTTTCTTT. The chain combines TRBV7-3 with TRBJ1-1, with D possibly being TRBD1 (5 bases). The CDR3 is made up of 15 amino acids. V gave up 5 bases and J gave up 1 base, with 14 bases separating them. CDR1 and CDR2 (germline): SGHTA, FQGTGA.